These T cell receptor beta chains were read from a single sample in a study of T cells in Graves' hyperthyroidism and ophthalmopathy. TCRdb independently ran MiXCR on the multiplex PCR reads; one entry per CDR3 protein. The table lists hundreds of thousands of distinct CDR3 sequences, about 16% of them singletons. Sequenced material: blood. The source is a woman under 30 with Graves' ophthalmopathy. CDR3s include the opening cysteine and the closing phenylalanine or tryptophan. D genes are given only for firm matches. Only part of the rows carry a size: once, few, many, or a class if the clone is expanded.

>TRBV15|TRBD2|few|17|TRBJ2-1
TGTGCCACCAGCAGAGATTCTAGCGGGATTTCCGCCAATGAGCAGTTCTTC
CATSRDSSGISANEQFF
>TRBV27|.|many|15|TRBJ2-6
TGTGCCAGCAGTCTCGGAGGGTGGGGGGCCAACGTCCTGACTTTC
CASSLGGWGANVLTF
>TRBV20-1|.|many|15|TRBJ1-2
TGCAGTGCTATGGACCCGGGTGAGGGGAAATATGGCTACACCTTC
CSAMDPGEGKYGYTF
>TRBV3-1|.|many|13|TRBJ2-5
TGTGCCAGCAGCCCCGGGATGTTAGGGACCCAGTACTTC
CASSPGMLGTQYF
>TRBV20-1|TRBD2|.|16|TRBJ2-3
TGCAGTGCTAGGGTCCCAAGAGCGGGAATCGCAGGTACGCAGTATTTT
CSARVPRAGIAGTQYF
>TRBV13|TRBD1|many|17|TRBJ1-1
TGTGCCAGCAGCTCCACCCGGGACAGGGGTAGAGACACTGAAGCTTTCTTT
CASSSTRDRGRDTEAFF
>TRBV20-1|.|once|15|TRBJ2-5
TGCAGTGCTAGTCCCTTACTAGCTCAGACGGAGACCCAGTACTTC
CSASPLLAQTETQYF
>TRBV29-1|TRBD2|.|19|TRBJ2-1
TGCAGCGTCTGTTTGATCGGGACTAGCGGGGCTAGCTCCTACAATGAGCAGTTCTTC
CSVCLIGTSGASSYNEQFF
>TRBV6-2/TRBV6-3|.|many|16|TRBJ1-2
TGTGCCAGCAGTTACTGGGCGGCTCAGGAGGGCTATGGCTACACCTTC
CASSYWAAQEGYGYTF
>TRBV28|.|many|14|TRBJ1-1
TGTGCCAGCAGCCGGGAGGGTAAGAACACTGAAGCTTTCTTT
CASSREGKNTEAFF
>TRBV14|TRBD1|many|13|TRBJ1-6
TGTGCCAGCAGCCAGCTACAGGGGTCGTCCCTCCACTTT
CASSQLQGSSLHF
>TRBV29-1|TRBD1|.|13|TRBJ2-7
TGCAGCGTGCCGGGACAGGGGGCTAACGAGCAGTACTTC
CSVPGQGANEQYF
>TRBV6-2/TRBV6-3|TRBD2|many|17|TRBJ2-7
TGTGCCAGCACCTGGACTAGCGGGACCGTTAGCTCCTACGAGCAGTACTTC
CASTWTSGTVSSYEQYF
>TRBV3-1|TRBD2|many|14|TRBJ2-2
TGTGCCAGCCCCAAGCGGGAAGGGAACGGGGAGCTGTTTTTT
CASPKREGNGELFF
>TRBV6-1|.|many|19|TRBJ2-3
TGTGCCAGCAGTGAAGCTTCCGGGGGTGGATTTGGTGGTACAGATACGCAGTATTTT
CASSEASGGGFGGTDTQYF